What follows is one T cell receptor (beta chain) and its context. Antigen: not known. J gave up 8 bases and V 3 bases, and 7 bases lay outside the gene matches. The CDR3 loop spans 15 amino acids. The germline gives CDR1 KGHSH, CDR2 LQKENI. Sequencing was performed with immunoSEQ multiplex PCR; in TCRdb, only in-frame clones are kept and a portion is missing. The table has some 11,000 clones, roughly 86% seen once; the top ten hold 25% to 35%. This sample is drawn from a study of T cells after posttransplantation cyclophosphamide. General study findings and limits: TRB overlap between skin or GI tissue T cells and blood was limited. Recipient CMV seropositivity and CMV reactivation strongly tracked TRB clonality. Later post-transplant blood repertoires were often dominated by donor CD8+ memory clones.

Busulfan-fludarabine conditioning, marrow transplant, and cyclophosphamide on days +3 and +4 were administered. This chain links TRBV18 with TRBJ1-4; 9 bases fit TRBD1. The input for sequencing was CD4+ T cells sorted from PBMCs, taken after allogeneic stem cell transplant with posttransplant cyclophosphamide. The sequence derives from a male patient aged 30 to 40 who received an allogeneic stem cell transplant from a related donor, was CMV-positive, and had acute GVHD only. Some of these T cells may belong to the graft donor. The CDR3 protein is CASSPSGTGIEKLFF. The DNA of the CDR3 is TGTGCCAGCTCACCGTCCGGGACAGGGATCGAAAAACTGTTTTTT.